This T cell receptor (beta chain) was captured by sequencing in a study of OX40 agonist ivuxolimab in advanced cancers. The investigators sampled blood at baseline, at cycle 4 day 1, and at cycle 7 day 1. V lost 7 bases to trimming and J lost 1 base; unmatched junction nucleotides: 13. The CDR3 totals 17 residues. Germline V gene sequence: CDR1 SNHLY, CDR2 FYNNEI. Study-level results: At 0.1 to 3.0 mg/kg and by week 6, CD4+ and CD8+ T cells in the blood had expanded clonally.

Turning to this clone: Its target is unknown.

Here immunoSEQ multiplex PCR was the method, and the copy in TCRdb shows in-frame clones only, minus some. The repertoire has 50,000 or so clones, around 77% of them found once; the top ten carry over 2%. Specimen: CD4+ or CD8+ T cells sorted from blood, collected in a trial of the OX40 agonist ivuxolimab. The chain has TRBV2 and TRBJ1-1; 9 bases are shared with TRBD1. The receptor's source is an adult with an advanced solid tumor such as melanoma, head and neck, liver or kidney cancer. The CDR3 is CASNRGRRVEGNTEAFF. The CDR3 DNA reads TGTGCCAGCAACAGGGGGCGCAGGGTAGAAGGGAACACTGAAGCTTTCTTT.